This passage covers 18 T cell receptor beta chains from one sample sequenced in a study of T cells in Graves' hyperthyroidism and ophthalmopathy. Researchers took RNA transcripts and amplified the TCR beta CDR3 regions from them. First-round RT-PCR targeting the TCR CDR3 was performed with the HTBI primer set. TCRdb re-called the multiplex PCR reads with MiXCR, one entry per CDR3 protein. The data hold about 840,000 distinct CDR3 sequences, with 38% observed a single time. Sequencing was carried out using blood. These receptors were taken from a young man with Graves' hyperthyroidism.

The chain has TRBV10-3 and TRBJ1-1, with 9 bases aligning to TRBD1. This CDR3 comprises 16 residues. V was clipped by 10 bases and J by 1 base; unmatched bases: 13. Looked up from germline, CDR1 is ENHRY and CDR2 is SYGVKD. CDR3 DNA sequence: TGTGCCAGCAGAGTTCTGGCGGGACAGGGGAACACTGAAGCTTTCTTT. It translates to CASRVLAGQGNTEAFF.

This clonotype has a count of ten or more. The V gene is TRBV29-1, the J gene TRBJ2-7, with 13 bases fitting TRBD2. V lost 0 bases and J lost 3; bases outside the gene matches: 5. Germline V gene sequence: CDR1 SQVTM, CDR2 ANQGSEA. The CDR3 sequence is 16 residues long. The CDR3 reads CSVEDPLAGGDYEQYF. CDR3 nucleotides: TGCAGCGTTGAAGATCCACTAGCGGGGGGGGACTACGAGCAGTACTTC.

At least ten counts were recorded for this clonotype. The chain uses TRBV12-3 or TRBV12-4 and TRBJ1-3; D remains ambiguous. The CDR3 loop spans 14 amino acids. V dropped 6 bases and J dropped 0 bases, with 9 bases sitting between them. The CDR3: CASSLGPSGNTIYF. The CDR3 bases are TGTGCCAGCAGCTTGGGTCCCTCTGGAAACACCATATATTTT.

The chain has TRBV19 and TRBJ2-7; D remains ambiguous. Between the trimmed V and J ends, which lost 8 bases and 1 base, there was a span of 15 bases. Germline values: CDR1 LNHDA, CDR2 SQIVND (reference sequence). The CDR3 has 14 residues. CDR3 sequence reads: CASELGQLSYEQYF. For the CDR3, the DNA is TGTGCCAGTGAACTGGGCCAGCTATCCTACGAGCAGTACTTC.

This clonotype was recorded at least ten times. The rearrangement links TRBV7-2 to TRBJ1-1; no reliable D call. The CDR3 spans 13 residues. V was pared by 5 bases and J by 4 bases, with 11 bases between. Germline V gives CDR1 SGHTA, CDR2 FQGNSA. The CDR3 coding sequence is TGTGCCAGCAGCCTAGGGATTCCCACTGAAGCTTTCTTT. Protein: CASSLGIPTEAFF.

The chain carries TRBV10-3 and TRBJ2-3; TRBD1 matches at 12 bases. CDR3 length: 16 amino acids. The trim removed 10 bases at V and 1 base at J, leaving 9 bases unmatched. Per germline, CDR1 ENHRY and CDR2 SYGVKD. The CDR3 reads CATRDRGRSGTDTQYF. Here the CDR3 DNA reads TGTGCCACCCGGGACAGGGGGCGATCGGGCACAGATACGCAGTATTTT.

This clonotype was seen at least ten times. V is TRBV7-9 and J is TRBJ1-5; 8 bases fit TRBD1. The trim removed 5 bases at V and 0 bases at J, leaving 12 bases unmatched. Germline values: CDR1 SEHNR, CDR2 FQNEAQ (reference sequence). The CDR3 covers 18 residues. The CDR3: CASSRGTGSRYSNQPQHF. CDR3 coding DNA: TGTGCCAGCAGCCGCGGGACAGGCTCGCGCTATAGCAATCAGCCCCAGCATTTT.

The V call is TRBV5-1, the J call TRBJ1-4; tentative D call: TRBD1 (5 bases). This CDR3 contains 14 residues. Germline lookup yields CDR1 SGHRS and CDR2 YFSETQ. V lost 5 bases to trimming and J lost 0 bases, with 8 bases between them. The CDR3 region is CASRGLATNEKLFF. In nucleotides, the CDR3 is TGCGCCAGCAGGGGGCTCGCAACTAATGAAAAACTGTTTTTT.

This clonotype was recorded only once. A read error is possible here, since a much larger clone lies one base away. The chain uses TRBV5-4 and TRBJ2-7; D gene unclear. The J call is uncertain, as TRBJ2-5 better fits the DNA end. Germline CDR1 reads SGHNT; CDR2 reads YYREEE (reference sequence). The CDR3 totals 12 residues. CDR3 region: CAGSSKGETQYF. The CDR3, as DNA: TGTGCCGGCAGCTCTAAGGGAGAGACCCAGTACTTC.

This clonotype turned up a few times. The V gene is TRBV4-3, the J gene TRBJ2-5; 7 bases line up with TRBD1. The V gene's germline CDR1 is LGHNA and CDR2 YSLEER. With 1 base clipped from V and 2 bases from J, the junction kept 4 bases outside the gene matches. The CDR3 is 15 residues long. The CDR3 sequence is CASSQGTGVQETQYF. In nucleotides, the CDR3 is TGCGCCAGCAGCCAAGGGACAGGAGTACAAGAGACCCAGTACTTC.

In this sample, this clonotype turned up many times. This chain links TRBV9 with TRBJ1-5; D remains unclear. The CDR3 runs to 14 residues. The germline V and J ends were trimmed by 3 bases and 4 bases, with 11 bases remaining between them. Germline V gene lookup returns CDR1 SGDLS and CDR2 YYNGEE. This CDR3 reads CASSESSGNQPQHF. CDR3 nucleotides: TGTGCCAGCAGCGAATCGTCCGGGAATCAGCCCCAGCATTTT. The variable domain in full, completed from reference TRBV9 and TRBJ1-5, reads DSGVTQTPKHLITATGQRVTLRCSPRSGDLSVYWYQQSLDQGLQFLIQYYNGEERAKGNILERFSAQQFPDLHSELNLSSLELGDSALYFCASSESSGNQPQHFGDGTRLSIL.

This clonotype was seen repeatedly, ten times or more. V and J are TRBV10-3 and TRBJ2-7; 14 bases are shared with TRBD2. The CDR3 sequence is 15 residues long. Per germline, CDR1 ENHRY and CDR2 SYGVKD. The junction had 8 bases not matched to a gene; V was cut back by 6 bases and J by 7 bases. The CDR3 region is CAISPRTSGRNEQYF. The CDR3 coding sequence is TGTGCCATCAGCCCCCGGACTAGCGGGAGGAATGAGCAGTACTTC.

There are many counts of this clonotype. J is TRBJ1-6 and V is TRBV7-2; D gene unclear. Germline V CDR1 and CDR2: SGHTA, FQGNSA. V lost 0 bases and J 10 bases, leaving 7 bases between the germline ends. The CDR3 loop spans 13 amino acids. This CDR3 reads CASSLATESPLHF. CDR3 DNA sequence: TGTGCCAGCAGCTTAGCGACGGAGTCACCCCTCCACTTT.

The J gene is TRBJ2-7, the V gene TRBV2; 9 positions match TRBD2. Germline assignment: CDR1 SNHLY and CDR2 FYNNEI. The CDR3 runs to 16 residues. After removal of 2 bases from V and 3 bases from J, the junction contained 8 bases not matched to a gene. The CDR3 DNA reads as TGTGCCAGCAGTGAATTGTGGCTAGCGGGGATCTACGAGCAGTACTTC. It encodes CASSELWLAGIYEQYF.

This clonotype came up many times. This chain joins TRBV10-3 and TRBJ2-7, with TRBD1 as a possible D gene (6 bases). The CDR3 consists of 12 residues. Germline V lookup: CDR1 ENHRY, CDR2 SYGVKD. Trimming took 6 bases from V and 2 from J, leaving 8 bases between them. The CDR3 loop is CAIRDSPYEQYF. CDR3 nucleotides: TGTGCCATCAGGGACAGCCCCTACGAGCAGTACTTC.

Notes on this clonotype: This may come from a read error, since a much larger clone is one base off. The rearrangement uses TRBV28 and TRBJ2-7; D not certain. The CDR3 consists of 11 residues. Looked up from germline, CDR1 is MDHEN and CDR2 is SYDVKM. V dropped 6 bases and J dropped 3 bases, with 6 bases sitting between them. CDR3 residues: CASRRVYEQYF. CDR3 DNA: TGTGCCAGCAGACGAGTCTACGAGCAGTACTTC.

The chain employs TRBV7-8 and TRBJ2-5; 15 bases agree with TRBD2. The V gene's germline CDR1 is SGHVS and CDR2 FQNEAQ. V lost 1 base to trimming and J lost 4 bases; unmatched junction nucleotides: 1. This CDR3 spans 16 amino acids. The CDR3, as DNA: TGTGCCAGCAGCTTAGGGGGACTAGCGGGAGGAGAGACCCAGTACTTC. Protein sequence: CASSLGGLAGGETQYF.

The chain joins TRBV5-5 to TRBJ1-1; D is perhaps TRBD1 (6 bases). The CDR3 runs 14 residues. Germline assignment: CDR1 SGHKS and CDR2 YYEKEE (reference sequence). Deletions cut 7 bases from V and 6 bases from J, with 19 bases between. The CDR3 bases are TGTGCCAGCCTGGGGGGGGCCCCCTGGGCTGAAGCTTTCTTT. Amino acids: CASLGGAPWAEAFF.